The sequence of this T cell receptor beta chain was determined in a study of OX40 agonist ivuxolimab in advanced cancers. Here immunoSEQ multiplex PCR was the method, and the copy in TCRdb shows in-frame clones only, minus some. This repertoire shows about 94,000 clones, around 86% found once; its top ten account for approximately 0.3%. This sequence was found in an adult with an advanced solid tumor such as melanoma, head and neck, liver or kidney cancer. The input for sequencing was CD4+ or CD8+ T cells sorted from blood, taken in a trial of the OX40 agonist ivuxolimab.

The CDR3 bases are TGTGCCAGCAGACCCCCCGCGGGTGCCTATGGCTACACCTTC. Translating gives CASRPPAGAYGYTF. The chain uses TRBV28 and TRBJ1-2; D gene unclear. V was shortened by 6 bases and J by 4 bases, with 15 bases between the two germline ends. The length of the CDR3 is 14 residues. Looked up from germline, CDR1 is MDHEN and CDR2 is SYDVKM.